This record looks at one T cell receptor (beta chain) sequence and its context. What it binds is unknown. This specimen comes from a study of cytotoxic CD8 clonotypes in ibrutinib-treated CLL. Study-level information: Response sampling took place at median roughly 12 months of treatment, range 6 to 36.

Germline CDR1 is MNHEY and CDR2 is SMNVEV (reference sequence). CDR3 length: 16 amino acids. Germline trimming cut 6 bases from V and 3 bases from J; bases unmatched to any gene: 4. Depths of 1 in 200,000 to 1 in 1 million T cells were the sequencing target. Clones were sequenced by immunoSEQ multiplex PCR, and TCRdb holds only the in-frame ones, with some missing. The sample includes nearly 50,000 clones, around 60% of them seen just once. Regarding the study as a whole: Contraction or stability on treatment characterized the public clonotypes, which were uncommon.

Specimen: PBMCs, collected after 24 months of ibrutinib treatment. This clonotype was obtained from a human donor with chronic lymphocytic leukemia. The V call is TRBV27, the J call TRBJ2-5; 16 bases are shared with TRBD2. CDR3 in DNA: TGTGCCAGCAGGGGGACTAGCGGGGGGGCGAAAGAGACCCAGTACTTC. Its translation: CASRGTSGGAKETQYF.